The 22 T cell receptor beta chains presented below share a single source sample, sequenced in a study of beta chain features in type 1 diabetes. Whole-study findings and limits: Moderately but significantly shorter TCRB CDR3s were found in Type 1 diabetes patients in all four CD4+ subsets.

These receptors' antigens are unknown. As every portion of the isolated RNA was reverse transcribed, the sequencing read expressed TCRB transcripts. Clones were read by immunoSEQ multiplex PCR, and TCRdb kept only the in-frame ones, dropping some. This sample has about 160,000 clones, with approximately 7.8% found just once. Material: central memory CD4+ T cells from blood. These receptors were collected from a woman aged 40-49 years with type 1 diabetes.

A few counts support this clone. J is TRBJ1-3 and V is TRBV10-3, with no clear D. Trimming stripped 0 bases from V and 4 bases from J, with 4 bases between. This CDR3 is built from 13 residues. Germline lookup yields CDR1 ENHRY and CDR2 SYGVKD. The CDR3 DNA is TGTGCCATCAGTGAGTCGCGGGGAAACACCATATATTTT. Its translation: CAISESRGNTIYF.

This clone was counted between two and nine times. The chain combines TRBV9 with TRBJ2-3, with D possibly TRBD2 on 5 matching bases. The V and J ends lost 0 bases and 5 bases respectively, with 16 bases between them. Germline CDR1 and CDR2: SGDLS and YYNGEE. CDR3 size: 16 residues. The CDR3 sequence is CASSVDGGLAGDTQYF. CDR3 DNA: TGTGCCAGCAGCGTAGACGGCGGGCTCGCGGGAGATACGCAGTATTTT.

The V and J genes are TRBV15 and TRBJ1-2, with a tentative D call TRBD1 (5 bases). From germline, CDR1 is LNHNV and CDR2 YYDKDF (reference sequence). V was pared by 3 bases and J by 8 bases, with 13 bases between. The CDR3 sequence is 13 residues long. The CDR3 DNA reads as TGTGCCACCAGCAGGGGCCACAGGCGCGGCTACACCTTC. It translates to CATSRGHRRGYTF.

This rearrangement joins TRBV7-2 to TRBJ1-2, with D perhaps matching TRBD1 (5 bases). Per germline, CDR1 SGHTA and CDR2 FQGNSA. CDR3 length: 15 residues. Trimming removed 1 base from V and 1 base from J, with 10 bases in between. The CDR3 loop is CASSLDQGFNYGYTF. CDR3 sequence (DNA): TGTGCCAGCAGCTTAGATCAGGGCTTTAACTATGGCTACACCTTC.

This clone turned up a few times. The chain carries TRBV19 and TRBJ2-7; TRBD1 matches 10 bases. Germline CDR1 LNHDA, CDR2 SQIVND (reference sequence). Losses at the gene ends were 7 bases for V and 3 bases for J; bases not matched to a gene: 9. The CDR3 is made up of 15 amino acids. The CDR3 region is CASTSPGQGIYEQYF. CDR3 DNA sequence: TGTGCCAGTACCTCACCGGGACAGGGGATCTACGAGCAGTACTTC.

The rearrangement uses TRBV28 and TRBJ1-2; the D gene is possibly TRBD1 (5 bases). The germline gives CDR1 MDHEN, CDR2 SYDVKM. Trimming removed 4 bases from V and 7 bases from J, with 13 bases in between. The CDR3 loop spans 13 amino acids. The DNA for the CDR3 is TGTGCCAGCAGTTACGGGGGGGTGCCTGGCTACACCTTC. Protein sequence: CASSYGGVPGYTF.

This chain connects TRBV29-1 to TRBJ1-2; maybe TRBD1 (5 bases). Germline-derived CDR1 and CDR2 are SQVTM and ANQGSEA. Trimming cost V 8 bases and J 4 bases, with 11 bases left between them. This CDR3 is built from 11 residues. The CDR3 region has the DNA TGCAGCCTGGGGGGAGGCTATGGCTACACCTTC. This codes for CSLGGGYGYTF. Filled out from reference TRBV29-1 and TRBJ1-2, the complete variable domain reads SAVISQKPSRDICQRGTSLTIQCQVDSQVTMMFWYRQQPGQSLTLIATANQGSEATYESGFVIDKFPISRPNLTFSTLTVSNMSPEDSSIYLCSLGGGYGYTFGSGTRLTVV.

The chain is built from TRBV5-1 and TRBJ2-7; D not resolved. Germline V gene data show CDR1 as SGHRS and CDR2 as YFSETQ. The germline V and J ends were trimmed by 0 bases and 3 bases, with 10 bases remaining between them. This CDR3 has 14 amino acids. CDR3 sequence reads: CASSLGDPGYEQYF. The DNA for the CDR3 is TGCGCCAGCAGCTTGGGCGACCCGGGCTACGAGCAGTACTTC.

This clone was seen a few times. The V gene is TRBV28, the J gene TRBJ2-3; 12 nucleotides agree with TRBD2. The CDR3 sequence is 15 residues long. CDR1 is MDHEN and CDR2 is SYDVKM in the germline V gene. The V gene end was trimmed by 9 bases and the J gene end by 3 bases; junction bases not matched to a gene: 7. DNA for the CDR3: TGTGCCAGTTCTCTAGCGGGGGGGCCTACAGATACGCAGTATTTT. Its protein is CASSLAGGPTDTQYF.

The genes are TRBV9 and TRBJ1-1; 7 bases line up with TRBD1. The germline CDR1 and CDR2 sequences are SGDLS and YYNGEE. With V trimmed by 4 bases and J by 4 bases, 7 bases remained unmatched. This CDR3 comprises 14 residues. In nucleotides, the CDR3 is TGTGCCAGCAGCTTCACAGGGGAGAGCACTGAAGCTTTCTTT. Protein: CASSFTGESTEAFF. The full variable domain, completed using reference TRBV9 and TRBJ1-1, is DSGVTQTPKHLITATGQRVTLRCSPRSGDLSVYWYQQSLDQGLQFLIQYYNGEERAKGNILERFSAQQFPDLHSELNLSSLELGDSALYFCASSFTGESTEAFFGQGTRLTVV.

The chain combines TRBV6-1 with TRBJ2-1; a possible D gene is TRBD2 (6 bases). From germline, CDR1 is MNHNS and CDR2 SASEGT. The length of the CDR3 is 15 residues. The V end was cut by 3 bases, the J end by 7 bases, with 16 bases between. The DNA for the CDR3 is TGTGCCAGCAGTGAGAGGGTCGGGACTGTGAATGAGCAGTTCTTC. Protein sequence: CASSERVGTVNEQFF.

The chain joins TRBV27 to TRBJ2-2; possible D gene TRBD2, 6 bases. Germline-derived CDR1 and CDR2 are MNHEY and SMNVEV (reference sequence). V was clipped by 6 bases and J by 6 bases, with 14 bases between them. This CDR3 has 14 residues. The CDR3 DNA sequence: TGTGCCAGCAGAGTCCGGGGGACGGCCGGGGAGCTGTTTTTT. It is translated as CASRVRGTAGELFF.

There are a few counts of this clone. This chain links TRBV11-2 with TRBJ2-3; no firm D call. CDR3 length: 12 residues. V lost 2 bases, J lost 9 bases, and 9 bases lay in between. CDR1 and CDR2 from the germline V gene are SGHAT and FQNNGV. CDR3 sequence: CASSLSSVTQYF. The CDR3, as DNA: TGTGCCAGCAGCTTAAGTTCGGTGACGCAGTATTTT.

The table lists this clone with a few counts. The rearrangement uses TRBV2 and TRBJ1-2; 8 bases map to TRBD1. Germline CDR1 is SNHLY and CDR2 is FYNNEI. V trimming: 6 bases; J trimming: 2 bases; junction bases outside the gene matches: 2. The CDR3 length is 13 residues. The CDR3 nucleotides are TGTGCCAGCAGGGGGGACAGGAACTATGGCTACACCTTC. Its protein is CASRGDRNYGYTF. The full variable domain, rest sourced from reference TRBV2 and TRBJ1-2, is EPEVTQTPSHQVTQMGQEVILRCVPISNHLYFYWYRQILGQKVEFLVSFYNNEISEKSEIFDDQFSVERPDGSNFTLKIRSTKLEDSAMYFCASRGDRNYGYTFGSGTRLTVV.

In its sample, this clone was seen a few times. This chain connects TRBV2 to TRBJ2-1; 10 bases fit TRBD2. V lost 4 bases to trimming and J lost 3 bases; unmatched junction nucleotides: 3. The CDR3 extends over 15 amino acids. Germline V gene sequence: CDR1 SNHLY, CDR2 FYNNEI. The CDR3 DNA reads as TGTGCCAGCAGTGGCCTAGCGGGAGACTACAATGAGCAGTTCTTC. Its protein product is CASSGLAGDYNEQFF.

This sequence joins TRBV18 and TRBJ2-2; 7 bases agree with TRBD1. There are 14 residues in the CDR3. Per germline, CDR1 KGHSH and CDR2 LQKENI. Trimming cost V 4 bases and J 7 bases; bases outside gene matches: 6. In DNA, the CDR3 is TGTGCCAGCTCACAAGACAGGGCGAACGGGGAGCTGTTTTTT. It encodes CASSQDRANGELFF.

The gene calls are TRBV7-2 and TRBJ1-1; 8 positions agree with TRBD1. The CDR3 covers 14 residues. From germline, CDR1 is SGHTA and CDR2 FQGNSA. J lost 2 bases, V lost 5 bases, and 4 bases had no gene match. The CDR3 loop reads CASSPGQGNTEAFF. The CDR3 nucleotides read TGTGCCAGCAGCCCCGGACAGGGTAACACTGAAGCTTTCTTT.

The CDR3 loop is CATQVGASQETQYF. The CDR3, as DNA: TGTGCCACTCAGGTGGGGGCGAGCCAAGAGACCCAGTACTTC. The rearrangement joins TRBV6-5 to TRBJ2-5, with D perhaps TRBD1 (6 bases). V lost 10 bases, J lost 1 base, and 16 bases lay in between. The CDR3 loop spans 14 amino acids. CDR1 and CDR2 (germline): MNHEY, SVGAGI.

The rearrangement joins TRBV30 to TRBJ1-1; D is possibly TRBD1 (6 bases). CDR3 length equals 13 residues. CDR1 and CDR2 from the germline V gene are GTSNPN and SVGIG (reference sequence). V lost 5 bases and J lost 4, with 14 bases in between. As DNA, the CDR3 is TGTGCCTGGCTCCAGGGGTTGCGCACTGAAGCTTTCTTT. This codes for CAWLQGLRTEAFF.

The rearrangement links TRBV28 to TRBJ1-1; 10 bases agree with TRBD1. Germline V gene data show CDR1 as MDHEN and CDR2 as SYDVKM. The J segment lost 6 bases and the V segment lost 6 bases, leaving 16 bases of the junction unmatched. The CDR3 contains 17 residues. The CDR3 region has the DNA TGTGCCAGCAGCCTACTACAAGGACAGGGGGGCTTCGCTGAAGCTTTCTTT. Amino acid sequence: CASSLLQGQGGFAEAFF.

This clone was seen a handful of times. This sequence joins TRBV27 and TRBJ1-5; no reliable D call. V shed 1 base and J shed 0 bases, with 7 bases lying between them. Germline V gene data show CDR1 as MNHEY and CDR2 as SMNVEV (reference sequence). This CDR3 region has 15 residues. CDR3 residues: CASSLFRYSNQPQHF. The CDR3 DNA sequence: TGTGCCAGCAGTTTATTCCGCTATAGCAATCAGCCCCAGCATTTT.

This rearrangement joins TRBV5-6 to TRBJ2-5; 11 positions agree with TRBD2. J gave up 4 bases and V 1 base, and 9 bases lay outside the gene matches. The germline CDR1 and CDR2 sequences are SGHDT and YYEEEE. The CDR3 covers 17 residues. The CDR3 coding sequence is TGTGCCAGCAGCTTGACCCTAGCGGGGGGAGGGAGAGAGACCCAGTACTTC. Protein sequence: CASSLTLAGGGRETQYF.